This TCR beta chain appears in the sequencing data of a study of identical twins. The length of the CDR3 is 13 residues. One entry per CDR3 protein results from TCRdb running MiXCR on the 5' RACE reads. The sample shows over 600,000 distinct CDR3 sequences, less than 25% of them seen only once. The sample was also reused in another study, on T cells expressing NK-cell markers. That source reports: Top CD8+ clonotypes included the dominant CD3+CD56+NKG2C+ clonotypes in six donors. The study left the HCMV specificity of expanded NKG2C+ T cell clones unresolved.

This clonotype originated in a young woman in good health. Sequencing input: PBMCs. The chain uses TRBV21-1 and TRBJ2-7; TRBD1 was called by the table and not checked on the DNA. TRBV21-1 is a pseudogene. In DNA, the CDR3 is TGTGCCAGTTCAAAAGGAGAGGGCTACGAGCAGTACTTC. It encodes CASSKGEGYEQYF.